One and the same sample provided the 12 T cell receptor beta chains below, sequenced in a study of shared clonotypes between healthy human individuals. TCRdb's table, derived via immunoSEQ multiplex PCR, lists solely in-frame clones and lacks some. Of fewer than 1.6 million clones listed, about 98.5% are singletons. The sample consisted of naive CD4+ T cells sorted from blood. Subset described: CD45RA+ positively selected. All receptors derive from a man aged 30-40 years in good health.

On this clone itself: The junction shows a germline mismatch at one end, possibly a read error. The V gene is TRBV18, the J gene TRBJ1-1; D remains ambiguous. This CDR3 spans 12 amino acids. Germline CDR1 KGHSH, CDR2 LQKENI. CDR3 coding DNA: TGTGCCAGCTCTCCACGCGGGTACGAAGCTTTCTTT. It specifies CASSPRGYEAFF.

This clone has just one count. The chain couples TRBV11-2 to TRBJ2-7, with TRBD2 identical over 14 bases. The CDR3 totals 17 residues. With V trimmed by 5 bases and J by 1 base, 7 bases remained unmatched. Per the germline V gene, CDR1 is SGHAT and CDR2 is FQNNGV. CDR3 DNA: TGTGCCAGCAGCCTAAGAAGGACTAGCGGGGGGTCCTACGAGCAGTACTTC. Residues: CASSLRRTSGGSYEQYF.

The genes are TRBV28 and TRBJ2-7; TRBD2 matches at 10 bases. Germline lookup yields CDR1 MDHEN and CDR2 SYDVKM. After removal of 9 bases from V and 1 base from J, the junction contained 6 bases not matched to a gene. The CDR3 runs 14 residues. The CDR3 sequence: CASFTSGKSYEQYF. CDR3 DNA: TGTGCCAGTTTCACTAGCGGGAAGTCCTACGAGCAGTACTTC. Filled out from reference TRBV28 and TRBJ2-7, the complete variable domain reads DVKVTQSSRYLVKRTGEKVFLECVQDMDHENMFWYRQDPGLGLRLIYFSYDVKMKEKGDIPEGYSVSREKKERFSLILESASTNQTSMYLCASFTSGKSYEQYFGPGTRLTVT.

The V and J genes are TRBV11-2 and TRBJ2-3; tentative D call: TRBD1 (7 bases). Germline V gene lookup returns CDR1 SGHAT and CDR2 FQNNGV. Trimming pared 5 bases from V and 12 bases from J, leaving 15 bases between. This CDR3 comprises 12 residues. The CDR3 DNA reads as TGTGCCAGCAGCCCCAGGGGGGTCGCCCAGTATTTT. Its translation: CASSPRGVAQYF. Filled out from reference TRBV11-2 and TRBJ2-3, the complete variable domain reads EAGVAQSPRYKIIEKRQSVAFWCNPISGHATLYWYQQILGQGPKLLIQFQNNGVVDDSQLPKDRFSAERLKGVDSTLKIQPAKLEDSAVYLCASSPRGVAQYFGPGTRLTVL.

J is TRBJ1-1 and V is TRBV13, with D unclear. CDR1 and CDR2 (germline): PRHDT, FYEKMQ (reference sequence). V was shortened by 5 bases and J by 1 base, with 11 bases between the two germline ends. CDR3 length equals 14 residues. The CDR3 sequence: CASSDAGGNTEAFF. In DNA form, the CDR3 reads TGTGCCAGCAGCGATGCCGGAGGGAACACTGAAGCTTTCTTT.

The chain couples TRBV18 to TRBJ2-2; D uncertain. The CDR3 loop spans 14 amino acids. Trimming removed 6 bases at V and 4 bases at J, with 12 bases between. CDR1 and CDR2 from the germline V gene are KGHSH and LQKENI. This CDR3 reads CASSPKRGTGELFF. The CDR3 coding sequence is TGTGCCAGCTCGCCCAAACGTGGCACCGGGGAGCTGTTTTTT.

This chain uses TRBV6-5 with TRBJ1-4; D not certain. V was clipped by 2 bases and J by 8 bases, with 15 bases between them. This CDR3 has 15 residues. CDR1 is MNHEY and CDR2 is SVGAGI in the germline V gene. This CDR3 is CASSYRFGVGEKLFF. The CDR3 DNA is TGTGCCAGCAGTTACCGATTTGGGGTTGGAGAAAAACTGTTTTTT.

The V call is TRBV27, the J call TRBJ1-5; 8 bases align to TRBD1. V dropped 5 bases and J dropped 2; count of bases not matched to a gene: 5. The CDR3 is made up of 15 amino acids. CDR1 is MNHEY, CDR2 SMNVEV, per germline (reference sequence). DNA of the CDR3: TGTGCCAGCAGTGCCCAGGGGGCTGGCAATCAGCCCCAGCATTTT. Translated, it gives CASSAQGAGNQPQHF.

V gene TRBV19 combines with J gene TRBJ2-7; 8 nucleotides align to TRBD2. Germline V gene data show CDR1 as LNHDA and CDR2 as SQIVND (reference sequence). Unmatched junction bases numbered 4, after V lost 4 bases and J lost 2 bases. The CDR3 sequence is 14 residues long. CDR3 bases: TGTGCCAGTAGTACCACTAGCGGACCCTACGAGCAGTACTTC. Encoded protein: CASSTTSGPYEQYF.

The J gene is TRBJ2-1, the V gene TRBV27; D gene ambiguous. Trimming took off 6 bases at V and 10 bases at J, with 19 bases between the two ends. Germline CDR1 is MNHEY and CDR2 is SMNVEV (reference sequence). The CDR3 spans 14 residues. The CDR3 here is CASRSLLVVSEQFF. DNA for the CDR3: TGTGCCAGCAGGAGTCTTTTGGTAGTGTCCGAGCAGTTCTTC.

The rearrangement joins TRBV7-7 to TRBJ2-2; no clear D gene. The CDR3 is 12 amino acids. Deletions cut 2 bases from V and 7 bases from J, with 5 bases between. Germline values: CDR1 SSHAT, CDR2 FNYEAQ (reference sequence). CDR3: CASSLMDGELFF. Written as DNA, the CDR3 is TGTGCCAGCAGCTTAATGGACGGGGAGCTGTTTTTT.

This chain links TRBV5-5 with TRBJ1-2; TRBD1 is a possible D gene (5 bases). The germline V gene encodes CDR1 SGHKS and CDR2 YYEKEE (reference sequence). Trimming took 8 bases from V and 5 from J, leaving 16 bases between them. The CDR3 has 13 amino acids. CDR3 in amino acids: CASQQGFFYGYTF. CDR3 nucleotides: TGTGCCAGTCAGCAGGGTTTTTTTTATGGCTACACCTTC.